These T cell receptor beta chains were read from a single sample in a study of shared clonotypes between healthy human individuals. The repertoire was sequenced with immunoSEQ multiplex PCR; TCRdb's copy has only in-frame clones and lacks some. Of 2.3 million or so clones listed, approximately 95% are singletons. The sequencing sample was made of naive CD4+ T cells from PBMCs. The origin of the receptors is a man aged 18 to 29 in good health. Some clones in this sample may be carry-over from other donors' samples. Each CDR3 is given with its conserved first and last residue. The order of the fields is J gene, V gene, clone size, D gene, CDR3 DNA, CDR3 protein. The D gene is left open where the match is weak. Only some rows state a clone size, as once, few, many or a class for expanded clones.

>TRBJ2-1|TRBV4-2|-|-
TGTGCCAGCAGCCAAGAGCGGGACTTTACACCACTGGAGCAGTTCTTC
CASSQERDFTPLEQFF
>TRBJ1-1|TRBV7-3|-|TRBD1
TGTGCCAGCAGCAATACAGGGGGAAATTCCGAAGCTTTCTTT
CASSNTGGNSEAFF
>TRBJ1-1|TRBV6-1|-|-
TGTGCCAGCAGTGAAGCTAGGTGGAACACTGAAGCTTTCTTT
CASSEARWNTEAFF
>TRBJ2-1|TRBV28|-|-
TGTGCCAGCAGACCTGGGGGCAATGAGCAGTTCTTC
CASRPGGNEQFF
>TRBJ2-7|TRBV5-5|-|TRBD2
TGTGCCAGCAGCCCCCCGGGAGGGATAGCTTCCTACGAGCAGTACTTC
CASSPPGGIASYEQYF
>TRBJ1-2|TRBV2|-|TRBD1
TGTGCCAGCAGAGGTGACAGGGCGGAGGGCTACACCTTC
CASRGDRAEGYTF
>TRBJ2-5|TRBV28|-|TRBD2
TGTGCCAGCAGGGCCTCCGGGAGCGGGAGAGGTGGGGCCCAGTACTTC
CASRASGSGRGGAQYF
>TRBJ2-2|TRBV11-2|few|-
TGTGCCAGCAGCCCCCGACAGAACACCGGGGAGCTGTTTTTT
CASSPRQNTGELFF
>TRBJ1-2|TRBV10-3|-|TRBD1
TGTGCCACGAGTACAAGACAGGGTACCTATGGCTACACCTTC
CATSTRQGTYGYTF
>TRBJ2-6|TRBV18|once|-
TGTGCCAGCTCACGATCCCAGGGGGGGGCCAACGTCCTGACTTTC
CASSRSQGGANVLTF
>TRBJ1-4|TRBV7-9|-|-
TGTGCCAGCAGCGCCCTGGGTGGCAGTACTAATGAAAAACTGTTTTTT
CASSALGGSTNEKLFF
>TRBJ2-3|TRBV7-9|-|-
TGTGCCAGCAGCCACCCGACAGGCACAGATACGCAGTATTTT
CASSHPTGTDTQYF
>TRBJ2-1|TRBV6-1|-|TRBD1
TGTGCCAGCACCAGGGGGACAGCAGACAATGAGCAGTTCTTC
CASTRGTADNEQFF
>TRBJ1-2|TRBV5-1|-|TRBD1
TGCGCCAGCAGTTATGACAGGGCGGACTATGGCTACACCTTC
CASSYDRADYGYTF
>TRBJ2-3|TRBV28|-|TRBD1
TGTGCCAGCAGTTCCGGGACAGGGGTTACAGATACGCAGTATTTT
CASSSGTGVTDTQYF
>TRBJ2-3|TRBV4-3|-|TRBD2
TGCGCCAGCAGCCAAGATCGGGTAGCGGGAGCTAGCACAGATACGCAGTATTTT
CASSQDRVAGASTDTQYF
>TRBJ1-4|TRBV13|-|TRBD1
TGTGCCAGCAGCTTCGCCCGGACAGGGGGGACTGAAAAACTGTTTTTT
CASSFARTGGTEKLFF
>TRBJ2-1|TRBV10-3|-|TRBD2
TGTGCCATCAGTGAATCTCTAGCGGGAGACAATGAGCAGTTCTTC
CAISESLAGDNEQFF
>TRBJ2-7|TRBV6-6|once|-
TGTGCCAGCAGTTACTCCCAGGGAAAGGTCTACGAGCAGTACTTC
CASSYSQGKVYEQYF
>TRBJ1-4|TRBV19|-|-
TGTGCCAGTAGTACCCCCCGGCATATTAATGAAAAACTGTTTTTT
CASSTPRHINEKLFF
>TRBJ1-5|TRBV4-1|-|-
TGCGCCAGCAGCCAAGAAAGATTGCCCCCAGGATATCAGCCCCAGCATTTT
CASSQERLPPGYQPQHF
>TRBJ1-5|TRBV7-9|-|TRBD1
TGTGCCAGCAGCTTGACAGGGGGCGAGTTGGAGCCCCAGCATTTT
CASSLTGGELEPQHF
>TRBJ2-7|TRBV18|-|TRBD1
TGTGCCAGCTCACCACGTGCAGGGGGCGCCTCCTACGAGCAGTACTTC
CASSPRAGGASYEQYF